These 8 T cell receptor beta chains were all obtained from the same sample, sequenced in a study of shared clonotypes between healthy human individuals. Sequenced by immunoSEQ multiplex PCR; TCRdb stores in-frame clones only, minus some. The table records more than 500,000 clones, approximately 95% of them present only once. The sample taken for sequencing was naive CD4+ T cells sorted from blood. Described subset: CD45RA+ positively selected. These receptors were taken from a woman in her twenties or thirties in good health.

The chain couples TRBV19 to TRBJ2-7; D gene unclear. The CDR3 has 11 residues. Germline V CDR1 and CDR2: LNHDA, SQIVND (reference sequence). The V and J ends lost 5 bases and 3 bases respectively, with 5 bases between them. In nucleotides, the CDR3 is TGTGCCAGTAGTTTCGACTACGAGCAGTACTTC. Translated, it gives CASSFDYEQYF.

This chain links TRBV7-8 with TRBJ2-2; D gene unclear. V was shortened by 1 base and J by 3 bases, with 6 bases between the two germline ends. The germline CDR1 and CDR2 sequences are SGHVS and FQNEAQ. The CDR3 loop spans 14 amino acids. In DNA form, the CDR3 reads TGTGCCAGCAGCTTAGGAGATTACACCGGGGAGCTGTTTTTT. It is translated as CASSLGDYTGELFF.

CDR3 amino acids: CASSLYRDRAYEQYF. DNA of the CDR3: TGTGCCAGCAGTCTGTACCGGGACCGAGCCTACGAGCAGTACTTC. The chain links TRBV6-6 to TRBJ2-7; D may be TRBD1 or TRBD2 (5 bases each). The CDR3 length is 15 residues. The V gene lost 5 bases and the J gene lost 2 bases, with 16 bases spanning the gap. The germline gives CDR1 MNHNY, CDR2 SVGAGI (reference sequence).

This rearrangement joins TRBV7-3 to TRBJ2-6; D ambiguous. The V end was cut by 5 bases, the J end by 5 bases, with 19 bases between. Germline CDR1 SGHTA, CDR2 FQGTGA. The CDR3 consists of 17 residues. CDR3 nucleotides: TGTGCCAGCAGCCGCGTAGCCTTACAAAGTCGGGCCAACGTCCTGACTTTC. Translated: CASSRVALQSRANVLTF.

V gene TRBV5-1 combines with J gene TRBJ1-3; a weak D match, TRBD1 (6 bases). The CDR3 is made up of 15 amino acids. Looked up from germline, CDR1 is SGHRS and CDR2 is YFSETQ. Trimming left V 4 bases short and J 4 bases short, with 15 bases between. The CDR3: CASSTGQIPGNTIYF. CDR3 DNA sequence: TGCGCCAGCAGCACCGGACAGATACCAGGAAACACCATATATTTT.

The V call is TRBV30, the J call TRBJ1-5; a weak D match, TRBD1 (6 bases). Trimming shortened V by 0 bases and J by 7 bases, and 13 bases separated the two germline ends. CDR3 length equals 14 residues. Germline CDR1 reads GTSNPN; CDR2 reads SVGIG (reference sequence). The CDR3 nucleotides read TGTGCCTGGAGTGTGGGGGCCGGGGGACAGCCCCAGCATTTT. This gives the protein CAWSVGAGGQPQHF.

In DNA form, the CDR3 reads TGTGCCAGCAGCCTAGGACGGCGCGGAAAGCCTGCCAAAAACATTCAGTACTTC. This sequence encodes CASSLGRRGKPAKNIQYF. The gene calls are TRBV11-2 and TRBJ2-4, with D hard to call. This CDR3 has 18 residues. Looked up from germline, CDR1 is SGHAT and CDR2 is FQNNGV. V lost 5 bases, J lost 1 base, and 21 bases lay in between. The full variable domain, its missing parts supplied by reference TRBV11-2 and TRBJ2-4, is EAGVAQSPRYKIIEKRQSVAFWCNPISGHATLYWYQQILGQGPKLLIQFQNNGVVDDSQLPKDRFSAERLKGVDSTLKIQPAKLEDSAVYLCASSLGRRGKPAKNIQYFGAGTRLSVL.

The chain combines TRBV30 with TRBJ2-5; 8 positions match TRBD2. The CDR3 is 17 amino acids. CDR1 and CDR2 (germline): GTSNPN, SVGIG (reference sequence). CDR3 region: CALSYGGTSGLQETQYF. The CDR3 DNA is TGTGCATTATCCTATGGGGGGACTAGTGGACTGCAAGAGACCCAGTACTTC.